The T cell receptor beta chain under discussion was sequenced for a study of CD4 T cells in relation to SARS-CoV-2 and coronaviruses. CD4+ T cells from unexposed donors were obtained before the COVID-19 pandemic (2011-2018). TCRdb's table, derived via immunoSEQ multiplex PCR, lists solely in-frame clones and lacks some. In the table there are roughly 57,000 clones, 80% to 90% of which are singletons. CDR1 and CDR2 from the germline V gene are MGHRA and YSYEKL. The V end was cut by 6 bases, the J end by 0 bases, with 15 bases between. The CDR3 has 15 amino acids. Input material: memory CD4+ T cells from PBMCs. The sequence was obtained from a human donor in good health. The chain couples TRBV4-1 to TRBJ2-7; D is possibly TRBD1 (6 bases). The CDR3 loop reads CASSRGQTGSYEQYF. The DNA of the CDR3 is TGCGCCAGCAGTCGAGGACAGACAGGCTCCTACGAGCAGTACTTC.